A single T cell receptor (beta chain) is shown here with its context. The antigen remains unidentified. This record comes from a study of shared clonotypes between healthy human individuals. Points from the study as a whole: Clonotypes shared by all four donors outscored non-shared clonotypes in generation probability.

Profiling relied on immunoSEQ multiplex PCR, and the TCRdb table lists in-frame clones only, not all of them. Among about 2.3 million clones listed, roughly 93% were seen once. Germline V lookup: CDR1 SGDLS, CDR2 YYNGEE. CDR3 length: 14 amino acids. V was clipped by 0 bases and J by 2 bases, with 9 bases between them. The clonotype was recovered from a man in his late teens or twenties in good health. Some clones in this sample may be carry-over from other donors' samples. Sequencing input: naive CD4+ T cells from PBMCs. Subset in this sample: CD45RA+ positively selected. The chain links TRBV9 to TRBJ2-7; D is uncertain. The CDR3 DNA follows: TGTGCCAGCAGCGTAGGGCCAGTAGCCTACGAGCAGTACTTC. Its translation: CASSVGPVAYEQYF.